This T cell receptor beta chain originates from a study of blood T cell repertoires in COVID-19. Study context: COVID-19 samples collected from the United States, Italy and Spain covered acute and convalescent phases. In each case, the material was cDNA or gDNA derived from T cells, B-cell-depleted T cells, or PBMCs.

Authors' processing steps: Estimated nucleated cell counts came from reference gene primer amplification. Sequencing was performed with immunoSEQ multiplex PCR; in TCRdb, only in-frame clones are kept and a portion is missing. D and trimming were read from the DNA, whereas the V and J calls and clone size are those reported in that table. The table has 130,000 or so clones, roughly 69% seen once. The CDR3 has 16 residues. Losses at the gene ends were 2 bases for V and 0 bases for J; bases not matched to a gene: 3. Germline CDR1 MDHEN, CDR2 SYDVKM. This clonotype originated in a woman between 65 and 79 years old with acute or convalescent COVID-19. The sample taken for sequencing was peripheral blood. The V and J genes are TRBV28 and TRBJ1-2; 10 nucleotides match TRBD1. CDR3 sequence (DNA): TGTGCCAGCAGTTTACTGACAGGGGGCCCTAACTATGGCTACACCTTC. Translation gives CASSLLTGGPNYGYTF.